Below, 5 T cell receptor beta chains from the same sample are listed, as sequenced in a study of blood T cells in healthy people across ages. A second PCR of about 7 to 11 cycles used a sample-barcoded 5' primer and a J-beta primer mix. TCRdb used MiXCR to reprocess the 5' RACE reads, holding one entry per CDR3 protein. Among 1.5 million to 2 million distinct CDR3 sequences listed, 49% were seen once. The sequencing input was blood. These receptors all stem from a woman in her forties in good health.

This clonotype was observed a handful of times. The chain uses TRBV4-3 and TRBJ2-5, with 10 bases matching TRBD2. V dropped 2 bases and J dropped 11; count of bases not matched to a gene: 17. Per the germline V gene, CDR1 is LGHNA and CDR2 is YSLEER. The CDR3 is made up of 17 amino acids. The CDR3 reads CASSQRSSGGNIREQYF. In DNA form, the CDR3 reads TGCGCCAGCAGCCAACGCTCTAGCGGGGGAAATATACGGGAGCAGTACTTC.

A few counts support this clonotype. The chain carries TRBV18 and TRBJ1-1, with D unresolved. Germline assignment: CDR1 KGHSH and CDR2 LQKENI. This CDR3 comprises 14 residues. V dropped 2 bases and J dropped 1 base, with 8 bases sitting between them. CDR3 nucleotides: TGTGCCAGCTCACCAGCCGTTACGAACACTGAAGCTTTCTTT. It translates to CASSPAVTNTEAFF.

V usage is TRBV11-1 and J usage is TRBJ1-1, with D perhaps matching TRBD1 (6 bases). V lost 4 bases to trimming and J lost 5 bases, with 14 bases between them. CDR1 is SGHAT and CDR2 is FQDESV in the germline V gene (reference sequence). The CDR3 runs 14 residues. The CDR3 loop reads CASSSYRAETEAFF. CDR3 DNA sequence: TGTGCCAGCAGCTCCTACAGGGCGGAAACTGAAGCTTTCTTT.

On this clonotype itself: This may stem from a read error, because a much larger clone lies one nucleotide away. The chain carries TRBV7-9 and TRBJ2-7; 9 positions agree with TRBD1. CDR1 is SEHNR, CDR2 FQNEAQ, per germline (reference sequence). The CDR3 loop spans 15 amino acids. V was clipped by 5 bases and J by 2 bases; unmatched bases: 7. The CDR3 nucleotides read TGTGCCAGCAGCCCCGCCGGGACAGGGCCCTACGAGCAGTACTTC. Protein: CASSPAGTGPYEQYF.

The V call is TRBV9, the J call TRBJ1-2; 11 nucleotides agree with TRBD1. V gave up 0 bases and J gave up 11 bases; unmatched junction bases: 24. This CDR3 is 20 amino acids long. CDR1 and CDR2 from the germline V gene are SGDLS and YYNGEE. CDR3: CASSVGLNRTRDRGWSGYTF. The CDR3 DNA sequence: TGTGCCAGCAGCGTAGGGCTCAACCGAACGAGGGACAGGGGGTGGTCTGGTTACACCTTC.